The entry below gives a single T cell receptor beta chain sequence along with its context. No antigen is known for it. Germline V gene data show CDR1 as LGHDT and CDR2 as YNNKEL (reference sequence). The CDR3 runs 16 residues. This record comes from a study of monozygotic twins with inflammatory bowel disease. The study, taken as a whole, reports: The existence of one strong signal or clonotype linked to IBD lacked support. IBD patients had lower TCRbeta diversity (inverse Simpson) than healthy co-twins.

After re-calling the 5' RACE reads, TCRdb lists one entry per CDR3 protein, DNA absent. The sample table sets out approximately 390,000 distinct CDR3 sequences. Sequencing was performed on blood. J is TRBJ1-1 and V is TRBV3-1; TCRdb returns TRBD1, unconfirmable since there is no DNA. The source of this sequence is a human donor with ulcerative colitis or Crohn's disease, or a healthy co-twin of an affected twin (not recorded which). This chain's CDR3 is CASSHETFLKGGEAFF.